The 12 T cell receptor beta chains below were found in one sample sequenced in a study of shared clonotypes between healthy human individuals. Using immunoSEQ multiplex PCR, the repertoire was profiled, and TCRdb retains in-frame clones only, with some absent. This table holds nearly 1,000,000 clones, approximately 76% found once. The material sequenced was memory CD4+ T cells sorted from blood. Subset here: CD45RA-negative fraction. The receptors were sampled from a man younger than 35 in good health.

Of note for this clone: At the DNA level, this CDR3 is encoded by other sequences in the same sample as well. V gene TRBV19 combines with J gene TRBJ1-6, with D unclear. The CDR3 covers 12 residues. V dropped 5 bases and J dropped 7 bases, with 6 bases sitting between them. Germline assignment: CDR1 LNHDA and CDR2 SQIVND (reference sequence). CDR3 DNA: TGTGCCAGTAGTGAAAGAAATTCACCCCTCCACTTT. Translating it yields CASSERNSPLHF.

This clone was observed at least ten times. Different DNA sequences within this sample yield the same CDR3. The chain joins TRBV7-2 to TRBJ2-7, with 13 bases matching TRBD2. CDR1 SGHTA and CDR2 FQGNSA come from the germline V gene. CDR3 length: 16 residues. V lost 5 bases to trimming and J lost 0 bases; unmatched junction nucleotides: 4. The chain's CDR3 is CASSPGTSGDSYEQYF. The CDR3 DNA reads TGTGCCAGCAGCCCTGGGACTAGCGGGGACTCCTACGAGCAGTACTTC.

This chain joins TRBV2 and TRBJ2-7; D is undetermined. CDR3 length: 15 residues. Trimming removed 6 bases at V and 1 base at J, with 16 bases between. Germline CDR1 is SNHLY and CDR2 is FYNNEI. The CDR3 DNA sequence: TGTGCCAGCAGACCCGAGGTACTGACTTCCTACGAGCAGTACTTC. This gives the protein CASRPEVLTSYEQYF.

The rearrangement links TRBV5-1 to TRBJ2-4; maybe TRBD2 (5 bases). The CDR3 has 15 amino acids. Germline CDR1 and CDR2: SGHRS and YFSETQ. Between the trimmed V and J ends, which lost 0 bases and 7 bases, there was a span of 14 bases. The CDR3 sequence is CASSLGTGDGNIQYF. The CDR3 nucleotides are TGCGCCAGCAGCTTGGGTACCGGGGATGGGAACATTCAGTACTTC.

This CDR3 reads CASSLRGQNSPLHF. The CDR3, as DNA: TGTGCCAGCAGCCTCAGAGGGCAGAATTCACCCCTCCACTTT. This chain joins TRBV14 and TRBJ1-6, with D unclear. The CDR3 runs to 14 residues. Germline CDR1 SGHDN, CDR2 FVKESK. With 4 bases removed from V and 7 bases from J, the gap between germline ends came to 11 bases.

V is TRBV2 and J is TRBJ2-3, with 7 bases aligning to TRBD1. Germline trimming cut 4 bases from V and 4 bases from J; bases unmatched to any gene: 5. This CDR3 has 14 residues. CDR1 and CDR2 from the germline V gene are SNHLY and FYNNEI. The CDR3 sequence: CASSGGGWADTQYF. The CDR3 DNA is TGTGCCAGCAGTGGAGGGGGCTGGGCAGATACGCAGTATTTT.

The table lists this clone with many counts. The genes are TRBV5-1 and TRBJ1-1; D is undetermined. Deletions cut 0 bases from V and 8 bases from J, with 11 bases between. The CDR3 extends over 13 amino acids. Per the germline V gene, CDR1 is SGHRS and CDR2 is YFSETQ. CDR3 region: CASSLGSDNEAFF. DNA of the CDR3: TGCGCCAGCAGCTTGGGGTCGGATAACGAAGCTTTCTTT.

For the CDR3, the DNA is TGTGCCATCAGTGAGACTGGGACAGCAGATACGCAGTATTTT. It is translated as CAISETGTADTQYF. The chain links TRBV10-3 to TRBJ2-3, with 7 positions matching TRBD1. V dropped 2 bases and J dropped 4; count of bases not matched to a gene: 3. Germline V CDR1 and CDR2: ENHRY, SYGVKD. The CDR3 is 14 residues long.

This chain links TRBV10-3 with TRBJ2-7, with 7 nucleotides matching TRBD1. This CDR3 has 12 amino acids. The V gene's germline CDR1 is ENHRY and CDR2 SYGVKD. V lost 6 bases to trimming and J lost 7 bases; unmatched junction nucleotides: 6. The CDR3: CAIRAGGGEQYF. The CDR3 nucleotides read TGTGCCATCAGGGCAGGGGGTGGTGAGCAGTACTTC.

In this sample, this clone is medium-sized. The chain carries TRBV7-9 and TRBJ2-2; D is unclear. The germline V gene encodes CDR1 SEHNR and CDR2 FQNEAQ (reference sequence). This CDR3 contains 14 residues. V lost 5 bases, J lost 1 base, and 8 bases lay in between. Written as DNA, the CDR3 is TGTGCCAGCAGCCCTTCGAAGAACACCGGGGAGCTGTTTTTT. This codes for CASSPSKNTGELFF.

V usage is TRBV25-1 and J usage is TRBJ2-7, with 9 bases aligning to TRBD1. The CDR3 is 14 residues long. Trimming at V came to 8 bases and at J to 4 bases, leaving 9 bases not matched to a gene. CDR1 and CDR2 from the germline V gene are MGHDK and SYGVNS. CDR3 nucleotides: TGTGCCAGCGGGAGGACAGGGGCCAGTTACGAGCAGTACTTC. Translated, it gives CASGRTGASYEQYF.

Worth noting for this clone: This may come from a read error, since a much larger clone is one base off. This specimen includes other DNA sequences encoding the same CDR3. The V gene is TRBV10-3, the J gene TRBJ1-4; D might be TRBD1 (6 bases). V gave up 3 bases and J gave up 7 bases, with 18 bases separating them. The CDR3 spans 16 residues. The germline V gene has CDR1 ENHRY and CDR2 SYGVKD. The CDR3 loop reads CAISELGGRGGEKLFF. The CDR3 bases are TGTGCCATCAGTGAACTTGGGGGGCGCGGGGGTGAAAAACTGTTTTTT.